This T cell receptor (beta chain) came from a study of cytomegalovirus exposure and HLA in healthy donors. This clone has a handful of counts. Its target is not known. Produced via immunoSEQ multiplex PCR; TCRdb's table is partial and in-frame only. Here the sample spans some 130,000 clones, roughly 79% being singletons. Findings of the study overall: Cytomegalovirus status was reportedly diagnosed by the classifier with high specificity and sensitivity. Subsequent analysis showed first-cohort TCR clusters tending to co-occur in some 120 validation repertoires.

The CDR3 has 14 amino acids. The V end was cut by 3 bases, the J end by 8 bases, with 11 bases between. Germline CDR1 is KGHSH and CDR2 is LQKENI. This receptor was obtained from a man aged 25-45 years in good health and CMV-seropositive. The sample consisted of PBMCs. V usage is TRBV18 and J usage is TRBJ1-6, with D possibly being TRBD1 (5 bases). The CDR3 reads CASSPAGFDSPLHF. The CDR3 DNA follows: TGTGCCAGCTCACCGGCAGGGTTCGATTCACCCCTCCACTTT.